This TCR beta chain emerged from a study of T cells expressing NK-cell markers. Background on the study: Each TCR beta repertoire originated in sorted T cells that were CD3+CD56+NKG2C+, CD3+CD56+NKG2C- or CD3+CD56-NKG2C+. HCMV serostatus: most of the eight sequenced donors positive, one negative.

Study outcomes and limitations: A few of the donors also had these clonotypes leading their CD3+CD56-NKG2C+ fraction.

This CDR3 contains 11 residues. Germline CDR1 reads SGHRS; CDR2 reads YFSETQ. Researchers built TCR beta cDNA using 5'RACE template switching with UMIs. TCRdb re-analyzed the 5' RACE reads; it lists each CDR3 protein once, without DNA. The sample has 200,000 to 300,000 distinct CDR3 sequences. Of note for this clonotype: No antigen is known for it.

The chain employs TRBV5-1 and TRBJ2-5. The sequence was obtained from a man between 18 and 35 years old in good health. The specimen was blood T cells: a sorted CD56 or NKG2C T cell subset, CD4+ or CD8+ T cells, or bulk PBMC T cells (not recorded which). CDR3 residues: CASSEGGTQYF. Full variable domain (outside the CDR3, taken from reference TRBV5-1 and TRBJ2-5): KAGVTQTPRYLIKTRGQQVTLSCSPISGHRSVSWYQQTPGQGLQFLFEYFSETQRNKGNFPGRFSGRQFSNSRSEMNVSTLELGDSALYLCASSEGGTQYFGPGTRLLVL.